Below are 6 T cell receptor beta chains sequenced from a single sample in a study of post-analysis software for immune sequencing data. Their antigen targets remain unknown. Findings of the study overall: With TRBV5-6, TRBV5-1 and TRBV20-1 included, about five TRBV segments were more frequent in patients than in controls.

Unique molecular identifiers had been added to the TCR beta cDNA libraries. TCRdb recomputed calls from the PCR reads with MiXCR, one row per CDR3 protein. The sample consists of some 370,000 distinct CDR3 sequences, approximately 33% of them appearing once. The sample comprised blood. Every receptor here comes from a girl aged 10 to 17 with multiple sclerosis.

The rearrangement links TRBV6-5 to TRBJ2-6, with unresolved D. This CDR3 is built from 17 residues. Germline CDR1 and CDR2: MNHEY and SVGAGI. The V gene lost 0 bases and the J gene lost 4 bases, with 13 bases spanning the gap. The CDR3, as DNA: TGTGCCAGCAGTTACTCCTCACGGGTGCGGGGGGCCAACGTCCTGACTTTC. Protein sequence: CASSYSSRVRGANVLTF.

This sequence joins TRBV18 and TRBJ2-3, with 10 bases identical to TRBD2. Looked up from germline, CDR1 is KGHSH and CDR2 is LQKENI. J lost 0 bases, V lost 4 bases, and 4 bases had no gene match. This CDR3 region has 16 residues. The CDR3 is CASSLTAGGSTDTQYF. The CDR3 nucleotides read TGTGCCAGCTCACTTACAGCGGGGGGGAGCACAGATACGCAGTATTTT.

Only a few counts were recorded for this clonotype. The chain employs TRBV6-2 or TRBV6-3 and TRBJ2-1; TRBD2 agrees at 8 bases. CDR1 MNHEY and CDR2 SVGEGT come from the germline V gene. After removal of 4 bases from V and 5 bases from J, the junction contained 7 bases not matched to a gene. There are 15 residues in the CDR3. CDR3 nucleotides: TGTGCCAGCAGTTCGGTCGGGGGGGCCAACAATGAGCAGTTCTTC. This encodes CASSSVGGANNEQFF.

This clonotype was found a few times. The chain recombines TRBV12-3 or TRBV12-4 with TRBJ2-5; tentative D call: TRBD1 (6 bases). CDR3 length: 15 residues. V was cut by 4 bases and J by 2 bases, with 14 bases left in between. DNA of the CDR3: TGTGCCAGCAGTTCCCTAGGGACATATCAAGAGACCCAGTACTTC. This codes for CASSSLGTYQETQYF.

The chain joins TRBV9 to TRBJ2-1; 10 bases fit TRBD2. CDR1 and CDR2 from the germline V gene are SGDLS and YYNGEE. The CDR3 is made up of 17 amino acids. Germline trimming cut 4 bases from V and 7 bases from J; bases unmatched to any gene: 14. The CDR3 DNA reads TGTGCCAGCAGCTTAAGCGGGGGGGCAGATGACGGAAATGAGCAGTTCTTC. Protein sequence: CASSLSGGADDGNEQFF.

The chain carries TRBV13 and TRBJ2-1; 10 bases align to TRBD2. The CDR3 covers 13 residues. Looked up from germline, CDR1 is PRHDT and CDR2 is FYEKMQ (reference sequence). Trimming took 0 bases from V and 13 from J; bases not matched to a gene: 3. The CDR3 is CASSLGLAGPQFF. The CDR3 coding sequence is TGTGCCAGCAGCTTAGGACTAGCGGGGCCCCAGTTCTTC.